This TCR beta chain was retrieved from a study of T cells expressing NK-cell markers. For the study at large: It was sorted CD3+CD56+NKG2C+, CD3+CD56+NKG2C- and CD3+CD56-NKG2C+ T cells that supplied the TCR beta repertoires.

TCRdb reprocessed the 5' RACE reads and keeps a single row for each CDR3 protein, giving no DNA. The sample spans roughly 160,000 distinct CDR3 sequences; the ten largest clones claim about 18%. Overall study results and limits: In a handful of donors, dominant clonotypes made up roughly 28.3-65% of CD3+CD56-NKG2C+ cells. No clear determination of HCMV specificity was made for expanded NKG2C+ T cell clones. Dominant NKG2C+ clonotypes in five to seven donors made up roughly 1.0-7.5% of CD8+ T cells.

Worth noting for this clonotype: Antigen: not known.

The sequencing input was blood T cells: a sorted CD56 or NKG2C T cell subset, CD4+ or CD8+ T cells, or bulk PBMC T cells (not recorded which). The TCR was taken from a woman aged 18 to 75 in good health.

This CDR3 reads CASSLVSEHGYGYTF. The chain combines TRBV5-4 with TRBJ1-2. The CDR3 runs to 15 residues. CDR1 is SGHNT, CDR2 YYREEE, per germline (reference sequence).